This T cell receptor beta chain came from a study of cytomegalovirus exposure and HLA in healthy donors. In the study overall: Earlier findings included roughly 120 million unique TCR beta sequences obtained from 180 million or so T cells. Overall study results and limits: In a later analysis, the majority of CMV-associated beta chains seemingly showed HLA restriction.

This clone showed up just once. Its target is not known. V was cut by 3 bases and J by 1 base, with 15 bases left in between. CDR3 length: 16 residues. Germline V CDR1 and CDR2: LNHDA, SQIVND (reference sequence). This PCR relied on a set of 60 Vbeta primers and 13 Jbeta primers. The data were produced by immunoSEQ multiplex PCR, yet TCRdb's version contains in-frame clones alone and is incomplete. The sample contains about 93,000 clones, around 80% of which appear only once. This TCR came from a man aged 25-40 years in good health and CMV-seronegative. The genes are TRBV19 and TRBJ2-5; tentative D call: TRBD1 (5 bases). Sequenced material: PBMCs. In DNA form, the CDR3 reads TGTGCCAGTAGTATTTATCAGGGAACCCCCCAAGAGACCCAGTACTTC. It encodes CASSIYQGTPQETQYF. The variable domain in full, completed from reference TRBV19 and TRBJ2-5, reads DGGITQSPKYLFRKEGQNVTLSCEQNLNHDAMYWYRQDPGQGLRLIYYSQIVNDFQKGDIAEGYSVSREKKESFPLTVTSAQKNPTAFYLCASSIYQGTPQETQYFGPGTRLLVL.